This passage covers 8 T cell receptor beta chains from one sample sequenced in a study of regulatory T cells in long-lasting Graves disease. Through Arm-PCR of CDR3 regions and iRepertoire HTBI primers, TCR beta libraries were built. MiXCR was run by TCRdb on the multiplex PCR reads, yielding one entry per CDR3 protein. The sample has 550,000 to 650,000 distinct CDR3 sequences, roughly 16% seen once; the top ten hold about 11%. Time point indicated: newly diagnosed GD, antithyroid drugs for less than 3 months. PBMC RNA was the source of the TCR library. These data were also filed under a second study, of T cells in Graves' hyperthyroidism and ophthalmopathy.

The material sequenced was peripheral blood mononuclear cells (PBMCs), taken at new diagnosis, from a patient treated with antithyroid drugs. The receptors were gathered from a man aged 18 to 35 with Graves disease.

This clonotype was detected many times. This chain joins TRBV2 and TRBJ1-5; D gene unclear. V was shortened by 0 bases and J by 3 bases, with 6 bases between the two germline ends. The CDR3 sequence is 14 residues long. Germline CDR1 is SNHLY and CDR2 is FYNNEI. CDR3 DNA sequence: TGTGCCAGCAGTGAAGCCGGGGACAATCAGCCCCAGCATTTT. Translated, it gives CASSEAGDNQPQHF.

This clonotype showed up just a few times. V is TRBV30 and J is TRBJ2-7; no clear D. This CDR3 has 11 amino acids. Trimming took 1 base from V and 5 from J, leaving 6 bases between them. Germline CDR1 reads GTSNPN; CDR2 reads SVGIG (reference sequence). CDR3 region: CAWSALDEQYF. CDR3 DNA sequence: TGTGCCTGGAGTGCCCTCGACGAGCAGTACTTC.

CDR3 protein: CASSSPGQGPLRETQYF. CDR3 sequence (DNA): TGCGCCAGCAGCTCACCGGGACAGGGGCCACTTAGGGAGACCCAGTACTTC. V usage is TRBV5-1 and J usage is TRBJ2-3, with 10 bases fitting TRBD1. The tail of the sequence fits TRBJ2-5 better, so the J call may be wrong. Germline loops: CDR1 SGHRS, CDR2 YFSETQ. The CDR3 spans 17 residues.

CDR3 coding DNA: TGCGCCAGCAGCCGGACTACAGGGTTGACTGGAGGAAACACCATATATTTT. Protein sequence: CASSRTTGLTGGNTIYF. The chain recombines TRBV5-1 with TRBJ1-3; D might be TRBD1 (6 bases). The CDR3 has 17 amino acids. V dropped 4 bases and J dropped 4 bases, with 21 bases sitting between them. The germline V gene has CDR1 SGHRS and CDR2 YFSETQ.

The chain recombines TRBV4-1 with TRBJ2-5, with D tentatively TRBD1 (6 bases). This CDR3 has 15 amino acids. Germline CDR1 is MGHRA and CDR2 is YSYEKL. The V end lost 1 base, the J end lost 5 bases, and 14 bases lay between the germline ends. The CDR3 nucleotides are TGCGCCAGCAGCCAAGGAAGATGGGGGCGTGAGACCCAGTACTTC. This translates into CASSQGRWGRETQYF.

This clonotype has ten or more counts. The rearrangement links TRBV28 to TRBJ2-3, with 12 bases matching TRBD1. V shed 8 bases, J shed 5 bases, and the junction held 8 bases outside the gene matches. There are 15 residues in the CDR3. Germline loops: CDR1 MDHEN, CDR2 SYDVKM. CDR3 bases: TGTGCCAGCTTCCAGGGACAGGGGGCCTTAGATACGCAGTATTTT. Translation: CASFQGQGALDTQYF.

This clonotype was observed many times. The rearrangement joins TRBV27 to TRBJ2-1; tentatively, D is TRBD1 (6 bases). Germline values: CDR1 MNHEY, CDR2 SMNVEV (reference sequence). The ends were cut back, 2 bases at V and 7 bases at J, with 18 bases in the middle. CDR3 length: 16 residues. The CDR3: CASSLLNRASLNEQFF. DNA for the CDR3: TGTGCCAGCAGTTTACTAAACAGGGCCTCCCTTAATGAGCAGTTCTTC.

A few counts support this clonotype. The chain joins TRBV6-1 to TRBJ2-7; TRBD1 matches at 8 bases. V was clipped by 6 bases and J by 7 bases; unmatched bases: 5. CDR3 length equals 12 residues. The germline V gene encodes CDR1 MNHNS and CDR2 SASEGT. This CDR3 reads CASRMTGDEQYF. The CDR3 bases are TGTGCCAGCAGGATGACAGGGGATGAGCAGTACTTC.